This T cell receptor beta chain was observed in a study of cytomegalovirus exposure and HLA in healthy donors. Study findings and constraints: Reports showed the classifier diagnosing cytomegalovirus status with high specificity and sensitivity.

Germline V gene data show CDR1 as SGHRS and CDR2 as YFSETQ. The CDR3 covers 12 residues. V was trimmed by 4 bases and J by 3 bases, leaving 4 bases between them. Clones were read by immunoSEQ multiplex PCR, and TCRdb kept only the in-frame ones, dropping some. The sample contains tens of thousands of clones, roughly 96% of which appear only once. Regarding this clone: The antigen is not known.

This receptor was taken from a man in his late teens or twenties in good health and CMV-seronegative. The genes are TRBV5-1 and TRBJ2-2; D remains ambiguous. Sample: PBMCs. As DNA, the CDR3 is TGCGCCAGCAGCGTATACACCGGGGAGCTGTTTTTT. This translates into CASSVYTGELFF. Full variable domain (outside the CDR3, taken from reference TRBV5-1 and TRBJ2-2): KAGVTQTPRYLIKTRGQQVTLSCSPISGHRSVSWYQQTPGQGLQFLFEYFSETQRNKGNFPGRFSGRQFSNSRSEMNVSTLELGDSALYLCASSVYTGELFFGEGSRLTVL.